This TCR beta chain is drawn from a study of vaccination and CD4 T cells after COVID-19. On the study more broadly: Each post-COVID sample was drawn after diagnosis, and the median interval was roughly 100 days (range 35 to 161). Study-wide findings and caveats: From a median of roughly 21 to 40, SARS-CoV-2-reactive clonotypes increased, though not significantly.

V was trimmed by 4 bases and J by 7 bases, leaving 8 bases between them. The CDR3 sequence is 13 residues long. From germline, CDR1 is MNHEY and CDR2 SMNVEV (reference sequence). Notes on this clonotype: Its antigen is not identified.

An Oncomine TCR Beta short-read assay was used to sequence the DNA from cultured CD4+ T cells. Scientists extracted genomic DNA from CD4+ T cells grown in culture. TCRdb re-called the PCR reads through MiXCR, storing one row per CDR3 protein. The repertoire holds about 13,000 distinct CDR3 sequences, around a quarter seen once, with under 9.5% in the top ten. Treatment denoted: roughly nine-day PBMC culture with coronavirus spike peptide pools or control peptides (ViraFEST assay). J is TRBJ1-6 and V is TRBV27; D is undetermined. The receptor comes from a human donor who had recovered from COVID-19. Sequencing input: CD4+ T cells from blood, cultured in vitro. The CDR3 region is CASSWSENSPLHF. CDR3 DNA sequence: TGTGCCAGCAGTTGGTCAGAAAATTCACCCCTCCACTTT.